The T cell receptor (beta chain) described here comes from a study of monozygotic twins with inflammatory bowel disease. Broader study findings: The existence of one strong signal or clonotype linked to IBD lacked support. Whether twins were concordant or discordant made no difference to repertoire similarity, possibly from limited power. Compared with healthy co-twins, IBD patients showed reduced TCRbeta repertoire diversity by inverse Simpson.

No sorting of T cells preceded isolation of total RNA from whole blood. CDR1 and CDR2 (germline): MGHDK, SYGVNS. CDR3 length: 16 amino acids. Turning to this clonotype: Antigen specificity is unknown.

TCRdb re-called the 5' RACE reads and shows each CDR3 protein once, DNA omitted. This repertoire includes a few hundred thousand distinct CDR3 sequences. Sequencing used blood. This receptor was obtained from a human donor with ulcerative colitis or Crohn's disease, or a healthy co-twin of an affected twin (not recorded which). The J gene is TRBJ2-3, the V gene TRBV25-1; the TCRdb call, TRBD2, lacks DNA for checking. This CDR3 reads CASSESWRGVGDTQYF.